The rows below give T cell receptor beta chains drawn from one sample of a study of identical twins. TCRdb re-called the 5' RACE reads with MiXCR, one entry per CDR3 protein. The sample shows 500,000 to 550,000 distinct CDR3 sequences, under 25% of them seen only once. The data also belong to a second study, concerning T cells expressing NK-cell markers.

The sample consisted of CD4+ T cells sorted from blood. The source is a young woman in good health. The CDR3 runs from the conserved cysteine through the conserved F or W. Fields, in order: D gene, J gene, clone size, V gene, CDR3 DNA, CDR3 protein. D genes are given only for firm matches. Only part of the rows carry a size: once, few, many, or a class if the clone is expanded.

-,TRBJ2-3,-,TRBV3-1,TGTGCCAGCAGCCAATACGGCGCAGGGAATTCGGATACGCAGTATTTT,CASSQYGAGNSDTQYF
-,TRBJ1-1,few,TRBV20-1,TGCAGTTCAACGAACAGGATGAACACTGAAGCTTTCTTT,CSSTNRMNTEAFF
TRBD1,TRBJ1-2,-,TRBV27,TGTGCCAGCAGTGGGACAGGGCTCTCTGGCTACACCTTC,CASSGTGLSGYTF
-,TRBJ2-1,few,TRBV12-3/TRBV12-4,TGTGCCAGCAGTCCCCGGGGGGCTGAGCAGTTCTTC,CASSPRGAEQFF
TRBD1,TRBJ1-6,-,TRBV20-1,TGCAGTGCCCAATCCGCAGGGGGCTGGAATTCACCCCTCCACTTT,CSAQSAGGWNSPLHF
-,TRBJ2-5,-,TRBV7-2,TGTGCCAGCAGCTTAGCTTGGAAGGAGACCCAGTACTTC,CASSLAWKETQYF
TRBD1,TRBJ2-1,few,TRBV20-1,TGCAGTGCTACTCACAGGGGCCGGGGCAATGAGCAGTTCTTC,CSATHRGRGNEQFF
TRBD2,TRBJ2-1,few,TRBV29-1,TGCAGCGTCGGACTAGCGGTCTCCTACAATGAGCAGTTCTTC,CSVGLAVSYNEQFF
TRBD1,TRBJ2-7,-,TRBV20-1,TGCAGTGCTAGAAGGACAGGGGACTTATTCTACGAGCAGTACTTC,CSARRTGDLFYEQYF
TRBD2,TRBJ2-1,-,TRBV7-3,TGTGCCAGCAGTCCCACGGGACTAGCGACAAACAATGAGCAGTTCTTC,CASSPTGLATNNEQFF
-,TRBJ1-2,-,TRBV6-2/TRBV6-3,TGTGCCAGCAGTCCCCGAAGAAGGGAGTATGGCTACACCTTC,CASSPRRREYGYTF
-,TRBJ1-5,-,TRBV5-4,TGTGCCAGCAGCCCGGAGACAGCTGGGCCCCAGCATTTT,CASSPETAGPQHF
-,TRBJ2-2,-,TRBV20-1,TGCAGTGCTAATCGGGAGAACACCGGGGAGCTGTTTTTT,CSANRENTGELFF
-,TRBJ1-3,-,TRBV7-7,TGTGCTAGCAGCTTAGATCAGGCGGCTGGAAACACCATATATTTT,CASSLDQAAGNTIYF
TRBD1,TRBJ2-7,-,TRBV29-1,TGCAGCGTCCACAGGGGTGACGAGCAGTACTTC,CSVHRGDEQYF
-,TRBJ2-7,-,TRBV5-1,TGCGCCAGCAGCTTGGCGGGCAGAGCTCGACACGAGCAGTACTTC,CASSLAGRARHEQYF